One and the same sample provided the 20 T cell receptor beta chains below, sequenced in a study of T cell changes during pregnancy in multiple sclerosis. Generated by immunoSEQ multiplex PCR, the TCRdb table keeps only in-frame clones and is missing some. The repertoire holds roughly 45,000 clones, with 80% to 95% as singletons. Sequences were derived from CD8+ T cells from peripheral blood mononuclear cells, sampled after pregnancy. These receptor sequences come from a female donor with multiple sclerosis, enrolled in a pregnancy study.

This clone occurred once. The J gene is TRBJ1-1, the V gene TRBV19; D gene ambiguous. The CDR3 consists of 11 residues. The germline V gene encodes CDR1 LNHDA and CDR2 SQIVND (reference sequence). With 5 bases removed from V and 8 bases from J, the gap between germline ends came to 9 bases. CDR3 loop: CASSPHVEAFF. The CDR3 DNA sequence: TGTGCCAGTAGTCCCCATGTGGAAGCTTTCTTT. The full variable domain, rest sourced from reference TRBV19 and TRBJ1-1, is DGGITQSPKYLFRKEGQNVTLSCEQNLNHDAMYWYRQDPGQGLRLIYYSQIVNDFQKGDIAEGYSVSREKKESFPLTVTSAQKNPTAFYLCASSPHVEAFFGQGTRLTVV.

This chain connects TRBV19 to TRBJ2-7; 10 positions match TRBD2. V trimming: 3 bases; J trimming: 0 bases; junction bases outside the gene matches: 2. The germline V gene has CDR1 LNHDA and CDR2 SQIVND (reference sequence). This CDR3 is 15 amino acids long. Here the CDR3 DNA reads TGTGCCAGTAGTATTCTAGCGGGAGTCTCCTACGAGCAGTACTTC. This codes for CASSILAGVSYEQYF.

DNA for the CDR3: TGTGCCAGCAGCCACGATACGGGAGGGGGAGGCTACACCTTC. This sequence encodes CASSHDTGGGGYTF. This chain links TRBV6-5 with TRBJ1-2; weak D call: TRBD1 (6 bases). Germline assignment: CDR1 MNHEY and CDR2 SVGAGI. Trimming removed 6 bases at V and 8 bases at J, with 19 bases between. The CDR3 is 14 amino acids.

The sample holds many counts of this clone. V and J are TRBV6-5 and TRBJ1-1, with D unclear. Trimming shortened V by 5 bases and J by 1 base, and 11 bases separated the two germline ends. Per germline, CDR1 MNHEY and CDR2 SVGAGI. The CDR3 spans 14 residues. The CDR3 reads CASSAGLTNTEAFF. For the CDR3, the DNA is TGTGCCAGCAGTGCGGGCCTTACGAACACTGAAGCTTTCTTT.

The chain joins TRBV2 to TRBJ1-2; tentative D call: TRBD1 (6 bases). The CDR3 contains 15 residues. Germline V gives CDR1 SNHLY, CDR2 FYNNEI. Trimming removed 5 bases from V and 4 bases from J, with 17 bases in between. DNA of the CDR3: TGTGCCAGCAGTCCAAGAGACAGGATAAGCTATGGCTACACCTTC. Translated, it gives CASSPRDRISYGYTF.

The J gene is TRBJ1-1, the V gene TRBV4-3; D is undetermined. Germline V CDR1 and CDR2: LGHNA, YSLEER. The ends were cut back, 0 bases at V and 7 bases at J, with 15 bases in the middle. The CDR3 covers 15 residues. The CDR3 DNA follows: TGCGCCAGCAGCCAAGATGTAACTCCCGGGAGTGAAGCTTTCTTT. Its protein product is CASSQDVTPGSEAFF.

This clone appeared once. The genes are TRBV11-3 and TRBJ2-7; D is undetermined. With 3 bases removed from V and 1 base from J, the gap between germline ends came to 7 bases. Germline CDR1 SGHNT, CDR2 YENEEA. The CDR3 is 13 residues long. Here the CDR3 DNA reads TGTGCCAGCAGCTTTCCCGGGTCCTACGAGCAGTACTTC. Translation: CASSFPGSYEQYF. The full variable domain, with the rest looked up from reference TRBV11-3 and TRBJ2-7, is EAGVVQSPRYKIIEKKQPVAFWCNPISGHNTLYWYLQNLGQGPELLIRYENEEAVDDSQLPKDRFSAERLKGVDSTLKIQPAELGDSAVYLCASSFPGSYEQYFGPGTRLTVT.

The chain recombines TRBV9 with TRBJ2-1; weak D call: TRBD2 (6 bases). In germline, CDR1 is SGDLS, CDR2 YYNGEE. Trimming took 2 bases from V and 4 from J, leaving 7 bases between them. The length of the CDR3 is 13 residues. The CDR3 DNA is TGTGCCAGCAGCGTGGACTATTACAATGAGCAGTTCTTC. Its protein product is CASSVDYYNEQFF. Together with reference TRBV9 and TRBJ2-1, the CDR3 gives the full variable domain: DSGVTQTPKHLITATGQRVTLRCSPRSGDLSVYWYQQSLDQGLQFLIQYYNGEERAKGNILERFSAQQFPDLHSELNLSSLELGDSALYFCASSVDYYNEQFFGPGTRLTVL.

This clone was seen a single time. V is TRBV7-9 and J is TRBJ2-5; no reliable D call. Per germline, CDR1 SEHNR and CDR2 FQNEAQ (reference sequence). The CDR3 runs to 11 residues. With 5 bases removed from V and 4 bases from J, the gap between germline ends came to 5 bases. As DNA, the CDR3 is TGTGCCAGCAGCGGTAGAGAGACCCAGTACTTC. Amino acid sequence: CASSGRETQYF.

The chain joins TRBV7-9 to TRBJ1-5; tentatively, D is TRBD1 (5 bases). This CDR3 contains 15 residues. Per germline, CDR1 SEHNR and CDR2 FQNEAQ (reference sequence). The ends were cut back, 3 bases at V and 3 bases at J, with 12 bases in the middle. The chain's CDR3 is CASSFTQGDNQPQHF. Written as DNA, the CDR3 is TGTGCCAGCAGCTTTACTCAGGGTGACAATCAGCCCCAGCATTTT.

The chain combines TRBV9 with TRBJ2-6; D might be TRBD2 (6 bases). The CDR3 has 21 amino acids. Germline lookup yields CDR1 SGDLS and CDR2 YYNGEE. V shed 4 bases and J shed 0 bases, with 26 bases lying between them. CDR3 nucleotides: TGTGCCAGCAGCCCAACCCAAAGGGTGCGGGAACTGCGCTCTGGGGCCAACGTCCTGACTTTC. Translating gives CASSPTQRVRELRSGANVLTF.

V is TRBV7-2 and J is TRBJ1-5, with D perhaps TRBD1 (5 bases). Germline V CDR1 and CDR2: SGHTA, FQGNSA. V lost 3 bases and J lost 5, with 11 bases in between. The CDR3 has 14 amino acids. The CDR3 nucleotides read TGTGCCAGCAGCTTCTACGGAGGGGATCAGCCCCAGCATTTT. Amino acid sequence: CASSFYGGDQPQHF.

The chain links TRBV7-7 to TRBJ2-7, with a weak D call TRBD2 (6 bases). Deletions cut 5 bases from V and 7 bases from J, with 18 bases between. This CDR3 has 14 amino acids. Germline V CDR1 and CDR2: SSHAT, FNYEAQ (reference sequence). The DNA of the CDR3 is TGTGCCAGCAGCCACTCCGGGAGCCCGGGAGAGCAGTACTTC. Translated, it gives CASSHSGSPGEQYF.

In its sample, this clone was seen a few times. The chain employs TRBV6-5 and TRBJ1-1; a weak D match, TRBD1 (6 bases). This CDR3 is 13 amino acids long. Trimming took off 6 bases at V and 1 base at J, with 9 bases between the two ends. Germline CDR1 MNHEY, CDR2 SVGAGI. Here the CDR3 reads CASSFRGNTEAFF. Here the CDR3 DNA reads TGTGCCAGCAGCTTCAGGGGGAACACTGAAGCTTTCTTT.

The genes are TRBV27 and TRBJ1-2, with TRBD1 matching over 8 bases. The CDR3 extends over 14 amino acids. J lost 6 bases, V lost 2 bases, and 5 bases had no gene match. Germline V gene data show CDR1 as MNHEY and CDR2 as SMNVEV (reference sequence). CDR3 residues: CASSLIATGDGYTF. The CDR3 DNA is TGTGCCAGCAGTTTAATCGCGACAGGGGATGGCTACACCTTC.

The CDR3 loop is CASSLDGLVTDTQYF. Here the CDR3 DNA reads TGTGCCAGCAGCTTAGACGGACTAGTCACAGATACGCAGTATTTT. V usage is TRBV7-7 and J usage is TRBJ2-3, with TRBD2 identical over 7 bases. CDR3 length: 15 residues. Germline V lookup: CDR1 SSHAT, CDR2 FNYEAQ (reference sequence). The trim removed 1 base at V and 2 bases at J, leaving 3 bases unmatched.

The chain couples TRBV14 to TRBJ2-3, with D uncertain. V lost 0 bases, J lost 1 base, and 14 bases lay in between. The V gene's germline CDR1 is SGHDN and CDR2 FVKESK. The CDR3 is 17 residues long. This chain's CDR3 is CASSQDRFESGTDTQYF. CDR3 in DNA: TGTGCCAGCAGCCAAGATAGGTTCGAAAGCGGCACAGATACGCAGTATTTT.

The chain carries TRBV7-2 and TRBJ2-3; 9 bases are a match to TRBD2. The V gene's germline CDR1 is SGHTA and CDR2 FQGNSA. The CDR3 extends over 15 amino acids. The J segment lost 0 bases and the V segment lost 2 bases, leaving 0 bases of the junction unmatched. This chain's CDR3 is CASSLTSGSTDTQYF. CDR3 DNA sequence: TGTGCCAGCAGCTTAACTAGCGGGAGCACAGATACGCAGTATTTT.

Only one count was recorded for this clone. The chain is built from TRBV7-9 and TRBJ2-1, with D maybe TRBD2 (7 bases). The CDR3 is made up of 15 amino acids. The germline V and J ends were trimmed by 6 bases and 2 bases, with 14 bases remaining between them. The germline V gene has CDR1 SEHNR and CDR2 FQNEAQ (reference sequence). CDR3 bases: TGTGCCAGCAGGAGGGGGGGCTTCGCCTACAATGAGCAGTTCTTC. Its protein product is CASRRGGFAYNEQFF.

In DNA, the CDR3 is TGCGCCAGCAGCCAAGAGGGGACAGGGGCCTCCTATGGCTACACCTTC. It specifies CASSQEGTGASYGYTF. The chain joins TRBV4-1 to TRBJ1-2; 10 positions agree with TRBD1. V dropped 0 bases and J dropped 4; count of bases not matched to a gene: 5. The CDR3 loop spans 16 amino acids. Germline values: CDR1 MGHRA, CDR2 YSYEKL.